What follows is one T cell receptor (beta chain) and its context. Its specificity is unknown. The data originate from a study of glioma-infiltrating T cells after dendritic cell vaccination. Study background: Three intradermal dendritic cell vaccine injections were given every two weeks.

The protocol was immunoSEQ multiplex PCR, while the TCRdb copy is restricted to in-frame clones and leaves out a portion. The data show about 49,000 clones, 85% seen once. CDR1 and CDR2 (germline): WSHSY, SAAADI. The CDR3 runs to 13 residues. The V and J ends lost 6 bases and 6 bases respectively, with 11 bases between them. Study results and limitations: Only a small number of patients had complete blood and tumor samples. TCR clonality showed no direct relationship with survival.

This specimen consisted of blood, obtained before dendritic cell vaccination. The chain is built from TRBV10-2 and TRBJ1-4; no firm D call. This TCR derives from a human donor with glioblastoma. This chain's CDR3 is CASRTSGYEKLFF. Written as DNA, the CDR3 is TGCGCCAGCAGAACATCGGGGTATGAAAAACTGTTTTTT.